This T cell receptor beta chain was sequenced for a study of blood T cell repertoires in COVID-19. This clone has only one observation. Using immunoSEQ multiplex PCR, the repertoire was profiled, and TCRdb retains in-frame clones only, with some absent. The sample carries under 300,000 clones, approximately 91% recorded once. In germline, CDR1 is LNHDA, CDR2 SQIVND (reference sequence). The CDR3 is made up of 15 amino acids. V was cut by 3 bases and J by 4 bases, with 12 bases left in between. The sequencing sample was made of PBMCs or T cells enriched from blood (not recorded which). This sequence originates from a woman aged 40 to 50 with acute COVID-19. V gene TRBV19 combines with J gene TRBJ2-2; TRBD2 might be the D (5 bases). The CDR3 region has the DNA TGTGCCAGTAGTATGAGGGTGGTAGGCACCGGGGAGCTGTTTTTT. Its protein is CASSMRVVGTGELFF.